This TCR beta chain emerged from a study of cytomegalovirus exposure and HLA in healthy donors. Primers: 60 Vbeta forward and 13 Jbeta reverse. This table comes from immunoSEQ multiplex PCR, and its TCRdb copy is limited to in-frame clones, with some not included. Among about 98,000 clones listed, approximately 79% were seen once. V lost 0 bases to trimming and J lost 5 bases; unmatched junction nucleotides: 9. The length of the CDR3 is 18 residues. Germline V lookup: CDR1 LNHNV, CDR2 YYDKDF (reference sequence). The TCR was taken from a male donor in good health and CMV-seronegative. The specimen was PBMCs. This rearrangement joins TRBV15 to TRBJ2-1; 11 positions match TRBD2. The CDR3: CATSRELAGALRHNEQFF. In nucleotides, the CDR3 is TGTGCCACCAGCAGAGAACTAGCGGGAGCCCTCCGGCACAATGAGCAGTTCTTC.